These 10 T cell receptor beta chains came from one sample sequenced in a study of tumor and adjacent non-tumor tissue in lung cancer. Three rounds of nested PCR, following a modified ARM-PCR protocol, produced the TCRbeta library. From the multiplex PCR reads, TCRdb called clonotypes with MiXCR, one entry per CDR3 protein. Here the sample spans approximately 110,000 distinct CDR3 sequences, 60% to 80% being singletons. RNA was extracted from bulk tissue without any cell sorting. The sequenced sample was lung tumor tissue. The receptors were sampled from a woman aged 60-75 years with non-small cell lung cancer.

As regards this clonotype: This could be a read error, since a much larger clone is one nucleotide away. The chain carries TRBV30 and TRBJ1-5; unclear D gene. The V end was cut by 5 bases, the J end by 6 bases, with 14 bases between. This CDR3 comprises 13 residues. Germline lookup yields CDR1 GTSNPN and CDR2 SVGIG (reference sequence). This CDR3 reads CAWCGKGSQPQHF. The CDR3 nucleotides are TGTGCCTGGTGTGGAAAGGGCAGTCAGCCCCAGCATTTT.

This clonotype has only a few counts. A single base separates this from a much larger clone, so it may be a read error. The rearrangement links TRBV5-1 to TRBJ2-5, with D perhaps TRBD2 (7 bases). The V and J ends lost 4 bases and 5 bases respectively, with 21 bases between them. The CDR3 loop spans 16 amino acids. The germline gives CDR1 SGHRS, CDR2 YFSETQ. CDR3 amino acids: CASSAGLVGGQETQYF. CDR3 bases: TGCGCCAGCAGCGCCGGACTAGTGGGGGGCCAGGAGACCCAGTACTTC.

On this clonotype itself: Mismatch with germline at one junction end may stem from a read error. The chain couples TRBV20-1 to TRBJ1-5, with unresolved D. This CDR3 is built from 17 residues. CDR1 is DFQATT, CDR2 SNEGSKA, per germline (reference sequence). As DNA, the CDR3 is TGCAGTGCAAGAGAAACTAGGGCAGGTTCTAGCAATCAGCCCCAGCATTTT. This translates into CSARETRAGSSNQPQHF.

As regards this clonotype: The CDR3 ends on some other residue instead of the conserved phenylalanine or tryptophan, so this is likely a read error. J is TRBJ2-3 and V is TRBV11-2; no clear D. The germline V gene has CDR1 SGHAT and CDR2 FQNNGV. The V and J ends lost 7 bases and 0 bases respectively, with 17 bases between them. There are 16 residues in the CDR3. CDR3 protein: CASTPNSVISTDTQYI. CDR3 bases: TGTGCCAGCACCCCCAACAGCGTAATTAGCACAGATACGCAGTATATT.

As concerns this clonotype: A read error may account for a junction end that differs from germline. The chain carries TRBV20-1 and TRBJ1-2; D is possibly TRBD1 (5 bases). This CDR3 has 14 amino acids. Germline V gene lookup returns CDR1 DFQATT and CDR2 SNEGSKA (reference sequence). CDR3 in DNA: TGCAGTGCTAGAGGGCGGGACGTCAACTTTGGCTACACATTC. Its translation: CSARGRDVNFGYTF.

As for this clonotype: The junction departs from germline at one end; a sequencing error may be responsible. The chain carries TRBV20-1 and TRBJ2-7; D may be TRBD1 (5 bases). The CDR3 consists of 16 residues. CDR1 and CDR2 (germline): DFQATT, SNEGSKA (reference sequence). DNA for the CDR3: TGCAGTGCTAGAATCCCCACTCTTACAGGCTCTTACGAGCATTACTTC. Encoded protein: CSARIPTLTGSYEHYF.

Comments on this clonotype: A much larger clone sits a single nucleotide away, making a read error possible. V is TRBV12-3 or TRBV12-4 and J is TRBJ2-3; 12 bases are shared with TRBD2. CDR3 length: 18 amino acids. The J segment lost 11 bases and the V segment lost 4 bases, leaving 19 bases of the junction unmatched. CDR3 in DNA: TGTGCCAGCAGTTGGACTAGCGGGAACCTTGGGCTTACCAATATGCAGTATTTT. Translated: CASSWTSGNLGLTNMQYF.

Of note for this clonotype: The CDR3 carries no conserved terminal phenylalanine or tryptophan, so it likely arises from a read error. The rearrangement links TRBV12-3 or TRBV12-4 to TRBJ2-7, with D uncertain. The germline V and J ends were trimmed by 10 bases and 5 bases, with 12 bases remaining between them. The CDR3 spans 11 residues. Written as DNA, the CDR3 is TGTGCCATCCGTAACGAGGACGAGCAGTACTAC. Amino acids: CAIRNEDEQYY.

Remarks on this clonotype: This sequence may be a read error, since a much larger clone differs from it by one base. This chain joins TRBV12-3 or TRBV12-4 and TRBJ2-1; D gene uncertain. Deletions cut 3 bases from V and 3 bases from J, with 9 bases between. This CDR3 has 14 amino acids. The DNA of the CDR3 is TGTGCCAGCAGTTTTAGAACCGGCTACAATGAGCAGTTCTTC. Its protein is CASSFRTGYNEQFF.

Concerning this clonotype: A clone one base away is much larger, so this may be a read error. The CDR3 sequence is CDSSLELTSGSYEQYF. The CDR3 nucleotides read TGTGACAGCAGCTTAGAGTTGACTAGCGGGAGCTACGAGCAGTACTTC. This chain links TRBV11-3 with TRBJ2-7, with TRBD2 matching 12 bases. The CDR3 extends over 16 amino acids. Germline V gene lookup returns CDR1 SGHNT and CDR2 YENEEA.